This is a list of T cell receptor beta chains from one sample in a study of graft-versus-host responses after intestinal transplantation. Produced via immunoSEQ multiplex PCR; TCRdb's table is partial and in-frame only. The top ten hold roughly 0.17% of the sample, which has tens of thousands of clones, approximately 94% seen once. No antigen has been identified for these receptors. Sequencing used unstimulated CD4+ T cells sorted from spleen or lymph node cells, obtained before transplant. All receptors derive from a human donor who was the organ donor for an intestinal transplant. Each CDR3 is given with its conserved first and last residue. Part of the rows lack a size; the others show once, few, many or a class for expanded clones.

CASSAPGTTVQETQYF | NA | TRBJ2-5 | TRBV7-8
CASTGDTYEQYF | NA | TRBJ2-7 | TRBV19
CASSSTGVTGELFF | NA | TRBJ2-2 | TRBV11-1
CAWSGVNGGHYEQYF | NA | TRBJ2-7 | TRBV30
CASSLLPGGYEQYF | NA | TRBJ2-7 | TRBV27
CASRPQPGQGADYGCTF | NA | TRBJ1-2 | TRBV28
CASSHGVAGSYEQYF | NA | TRBJ2-7 | TRBV4-3
CATGLQTTEAFF | NA | TRBJ1-1 | TRBV10-3
CASSPGGPYNSPLHF | once | TRBJ1-6 | TRBV18
CASSSPWGGGNSYEQYF | NA | NA | TRBV7-2
CATMSPGNTIYF | NA | TRBJ1-3 | TRBV19
CASSLATGRYEQYF | once | TRBJ2-7 | TRBV11-1
CASSPSGVGYGYTF | NA | TRBJ1-2 | TRBV18
CASSLGSVRAEAFF | NA | TRBJ1-1 | TRBV5-6
CASSRNTEAFF | NA | TRBJ1-1 | TRBV6-5
CASSEATHPYF | NA | TRBJ2-3 | TRBV2
CASMHLSGNTGELFF | once | TRBJ2-2 | TRBV19
CASSSRRGRDSNEKLFF | NA | TRBJ1-4 | TRBV13
CSVGVPGLSGNTIYF | NA | TRBJ1-3 | TRBV29-1
CASSVLPPAIQRGNEQFF | NA | TRBJ2-1 | TRBV2
CASSWGQAQNEKLFF | NA | TRBJ1-4 | TRBV6-5
CASRRLGDEQFF | NA | TRBJ2-1 | TRBV7-9
CASSRKGTDTQYF | NA | TRBJ2-3 | TRBV27
CASSLSPSTGNEKLFF | NA | TRBJ1-4 | TRBV11-3
CAISGPGTGGLSTEQYF | NA | TRBJ2-7 | TRBV10-3
CASSPGDRYSYEQYF | NA | TRBJ2-7 | TRBV28
CASSYQTGSATGELFF | NA | TRBJ2-2 | TRBV11-2